This T cell receptor (beta chain) was retrieved from a study of T cell responses to AZD1222 COVID-19 vaccine. Study-level results: Only six AZD1222 recipients tested seropositive at baseline.

Here immunoSEQ multiplex PCR was the method, and the copy in TCRdb shows in-frame clones only, minus some. The data show tens of thousands of clones, around 90% seen once. This CDR3 contains 12 residues. Germline assignment: CDR1 MNHEY and CDR2 SMNVEV (reference sequence). The V end lost 5 bases, the J end lost 6 bases, and 10 bases lay between the germline ends. About this clone itself: Antigen: not known.

Here the sequenced sample was peripheral blood, taken on day 0 of AZD1222 vaccination. The rearrangement joins TRBV27 to TRBJ1-2; maybe TRBD1 (6 bases). This clonotype was sampled from an adult in good health. CDR3: CASSMTGDGYTF. The CDR3 coding sequence is TGTGCCAGCAGTATGACAGGTGATGGCTACACCTTC.